One sample yielded the 8 T cell receptor beta chains listed below, sequenced in a study of graft-versus-host responses after intestinal transplantation. Data came from immunoSEQ multiplex PCR; TCRdb stores just in-frame clones and leaves some out. The data contain around 90,000 clones, approximately 92% of them singletons. Their recognized antigens are unknown. Specimen: unstimulated CD8+ T cells sorted from spleen or lymph node cells, collected before intestinal transplant. Source of these receptors: a human donor who received an intestinal transplant.

This clone was seen just once. CDR3 sequence reads: CASAGGGGTDTQYF. CDR3 DNA sequence: TGCGCCAGCGCTGGCGGGGGGGGCACAGATACGCAGTATTTT. The chain links TRBV4-1 to TRBJ2-3, with 9 bases aligning to TRBD2. CDR1 MGHRA and CDR2 YSYEKL come from the germline V gene. CDR3 size: 14 residues. Germline trimming cut 8 bases from V and 1 base from J; bases unmatched to any gene: 4.

The chain links TRBV4-2 to TRBJ1-2; D gene ambiguous. The CDR3 contains 13 residues. The germline V and J ends were trimmed by 3 bases and 1 base, with 6 bases remaining between them. The germline V gene encodes CDR1 LGHNA and CDR2 YNFKEQ. The CDR3 DNA reads as TGTGCCAGCAGCCAGGAGCTTAACTATGGCTACACCTTC. Translation gives CASSQELNYGYTF.

This clone is judged medium-sized (0.01 to 0.1%). The J gene is TRBJ2-3, the V gene TRBV27; TRBD2 matches at 10 bases. The ends lost 2 bases at V and 5 bases at J; junction bases unmatched: 7. The length of the CDR3 is 16 residues. Per germline, CDR1 MNHEY and CDR2 SMNVEV (reference sequence). The CDR3 DNA follows: TGTGCCAGCAGTTTAATGCTAGCGGGGGTGAGAGATACGCAGTATTTT. Protein product: CASSLMLAGVRDTQYF.

This clone was found once. The V call is TRBV6-5, the J call TRBJ2-7, with 7 positions matching TRBD2. CDR3 size: 15 residues. Germline V gene lookup returns CDR1 MNHEY and CDR2 SVGAGI. Unmatched junction bases numbered 8, after V lost 3 bases and J lost 3 bases. The DNA for the CDR3 is TGTGCCAGCAGTTATACGGGGTGGGGGGGCTACGAGCAGTACTTC. This translates into CASSYTGWGGYEQYF.

Notes on this clone: This same CDR3 is encoded by further DNA sequences in the sample. This CDR3 is CASSYSMGATEAFF. The CDR3 region has the DNA TGTGCCAGCAGTTACTCGATGGGGGCCACTGAAGCTTTCTTT. The genes are TRBV6-5 and TRBJ1-1, with a possible D match to TRBD1 (6 bases). The CDR3 spans 14 residues. Deletions cut 0 bases from V and 4 bases from J, with 9 bases between. From germline, CDR1 is MNHEY and CDR2 SVGAGI.

This sequence joins TRBV27 and TRBJ1-5; D may be TRBD1 (6 bases). The germline V and J ends were trimmed by 5 bases and 2 bases, with 19 bases remaining between them. CDR3 length: 17 amino acids. Germline lookup yields CDR1 MNHEY and CDR2 SMNVEV (reference sequence). The CDR3 DNA reads as TGTGCCAGCAGTCCCTTACCGGCAGGGGACGGCAATCAGCCCCAGCATTTT. Amino acids: CASSPLPAGDGNQPQHF.

The genes are TRBV19 and TRBJ2-7; 8 bases match TRBD2. Germline CDR1 reads LNHDA; CDR2 reads SQIVND (reference sequence). The CDR3 spans 18 residues. With 3 bases clipped from V and 3 bases from J, the junction kept 16 bases outside the gene matches. The CDR3 DNA is TGTGCCAGTAGTATTTTTAGAACGCCGCCTAGCGGGTTCTACGAGCAGTACTTC. Its translation is CASSIFRTPPSGFYEQYF.

This clone was detected once. This rearrangement joins TRBV30 to TRBJ1-4, with 7 bases lining up with TRBD1. V trimming: 4 bases; J trimming: 7 bases; junction bases outside the gene matches: 9. Germline V lookup: CDR1 GTSNPN, CDR2 SVGIG (reference sequence). This CDR3 spans 14 amino acids. The DNA for the CDR3 is TGTGCCTGGAACGGCGGAGGGGGCGGTGAAAAACTGTTTTTT. This gives the protein CAWNGGGGGEKLFF.